The present T cell receptor (beta chain) was sequenced within a study of cytomegalovirus exposure and HLA in healthy donors. The study ran its PCR with 60 Vbeta and 13 Jbeta primers. The protocol was immunoSEQ multiplex PCR, while the TCRdb copy is restricted to in-frame clones and leaves out a portion. The sample shows 130,000 to 150,000 clones, roughly two thirds of them seen only once. The sample holds a few counts of this clone. The trim removed 9 bases at V and 4 bases at J, leaving 6 bases unmatched. CDR1 and CDR2 from the germline V gene are MNHEY and SMNVEV (reference sequence). The CDR3 is 14 residues long.

The chain is built from TRBV27 and TRBJ2-1, with 10 bases aligning to TRBD2. Material for sequencing was PBMCs. This TCR came from a human donor in good health. The CDR3 protein is CASTSGREYNEQFF. CDR3 nucleotide sequence: TGTGCCAGTACCAGCGGGAGGGAATACAATGAGCAGTTCTTC.